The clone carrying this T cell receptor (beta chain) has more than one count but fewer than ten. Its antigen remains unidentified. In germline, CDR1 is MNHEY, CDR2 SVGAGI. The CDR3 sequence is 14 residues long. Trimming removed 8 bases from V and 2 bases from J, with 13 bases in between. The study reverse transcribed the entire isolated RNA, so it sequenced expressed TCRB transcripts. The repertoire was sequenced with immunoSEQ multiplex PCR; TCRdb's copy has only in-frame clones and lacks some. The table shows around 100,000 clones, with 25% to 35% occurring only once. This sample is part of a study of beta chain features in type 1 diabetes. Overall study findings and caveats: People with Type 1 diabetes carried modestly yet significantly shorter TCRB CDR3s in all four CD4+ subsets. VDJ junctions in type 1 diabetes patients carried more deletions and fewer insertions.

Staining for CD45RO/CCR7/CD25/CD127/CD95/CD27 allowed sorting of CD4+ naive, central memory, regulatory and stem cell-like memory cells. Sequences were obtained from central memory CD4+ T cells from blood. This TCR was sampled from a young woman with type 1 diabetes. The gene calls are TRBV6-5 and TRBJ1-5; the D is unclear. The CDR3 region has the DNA TGTGCCAGCGGCGGGCCAAAAGGCAATCAGCCCCAGCATTTT. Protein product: CASGGPKGNQPQHF.